This TCR beta chain was observed in a study of T cells in localized non-small cell lung cancer. The assay was immunoSEQ multiplex PCR, and TCRdb's table has in-frame clones only and misses some. The sample holds some 22,000 clones, 80% to 90% seen once. The V gene's germline CDR1 is SGHNT and CDR2 YYREEE (reference sequence). With 4 bases clipped from V and 2 bases from J, the junction kept 4 bases outside the gene matches. The CDR3 covers 14 residues. Specimen: PBMCs, collected before any cancer treatment. The source of this sequence is a man aged 40-75 years with stage II squamous cell lung carcinoma. The chain employs TRBV5-4 and TRBJ2-5; 8 bases fit TRBD2. CDR3 bases: TGTGCCAGCAGCCCGGGGGGGAGTCAAGAGACCCAGTACTTC. Its translation: CASSPGGSQETQYF.